Below are 25 T cell receptor beta chains sequenced from a single sample in a study of OX40 agonist ivuxolimab in advanced cancers. Sequencing used immunoSEQ multiplex PCR; TCRdb keeps in-frame clones, though not all of them. The sample includes some 70,000 clones, roughly 87% of them seen just once. Sequencing was performed on CD4+ or CD8+ T cells sorted from blood, taken in a trial of the OX40 agonist ivuxolimab. These receptors were collected from an adult with an advanced solid tumor such as melanoma, head and neck, liver or kidney cancer.

V is TRBV18 and J is TRBJ1-2; 9 bases align to TRBD1. The V gene's germline CDR1 is KGHSH and CDR2 LQKENI. The junction had 5 bases not matched to a gene; V was cut back by 2 bases and J by 4 bases. The CDR3 has 15 amino acids. The CDR3 protein is CASSPWDRVAYGYTF. CDR3 nucleotide sequence: TGTGCCAGCTCACCATGGGACAGGGTGGCCTATGGCTACACCTTC.

The gene calls are TRBV18 and TRBJ2-3; D is unclear. Trimming left V 8 bases short and J 2 bases short, with 14 bases between. CDR1 is KGHSH, CDR2 LQKENI, per germline. The CDR3 consists of 14 residues. CDR3 DNA: TGTGCCAGCACCAGCCCCGTGGACACAGATACGCAGTATTTT. This translates into CASTSPVDTDTQYF.

This clone showed up just once. The CDR3 DNA reads as TGTGCCAGCAGCCGCGGGGGCGAGGGCAATCAGCCCCAGCATTTT. Amino acids: CASSRGGEGNQPQHF. The chain carries TRBV14 and TRBJ1-5, with D possibly TRBD1 on 6 matching bases. This CDR3 has 15 amino acids. The V end was cut by 4 bases, the J end by 2 bases, with 12 bases between. Germline V lookup: CDR1 SGHDN, CDR2 FVKESK.

This chain joins TRBV12-5 and TRBJ2-5, with D maybe TRBD1 (6 bases). CDR3 length: 14 amino acids. The V gene's germline CDR1 is LGHNT and CDR2 FRNRAP. V was pared by 2 bases and J by 5 bases, with 12 bases between. In DNA form, the CDR3 reads TGTGCTAGTGGTTTGATGGGGGCTCGGGAGACCCAGTACTTC. The encoded protein is CASGLMGARETQYF.

This sequence joins TRBV11-2 and TRBJ2-3; 9 nucleotides match TRBD1. Germline values: CDR1 SGHAT, CDR2 FQNNGV. V lost 6 bases to trimming and J lost 2 bases; unmatched junction nucleotides: 9. The CDR3 is made up of 16 amino acids. CDR3 loop: CASSWRGQGNTDTQYF. The CDR3 bases are TGTGCCAGCAGTTGGCGAGGACAGGGGAACACAGATACGCAGTATTTT.

V is TRBV12-5 and J is TRBJ1-5; D perhaps matches TRBD1 (6 bases). Trimming cost V 2 bases and J 0 bases, with 14 bases left between them. Germline values: CDR1 LGHNT, CDR2 FRNRAP. The CDR3 totals 17 residues. This CDR3 reads CASGLKQGRDSNQPQHF. CDR3 bases: TGTGCTAGTGGTTTGAAGCAGGGGCGTGATAGCAATCAGCCCCAGCATTTT. Combining the CDR3 with reference TRBV12-5 and TRBJ1-5 gives the whole variable domain DARVTQTPRHKVTEMGQEVTMRCQPILGHNTVFWYRQTMMQGLELLAYFRNRAPLDDSGMPKDRFSAEMPDATLATLKIQPSEPRDSAVYFCASGLKQGRDSNQPQHFGDGTRLSIL.

The CDR3 is CASNDRFEGQPQHF. In DNA, the CDR3 is TGTGCCAGCAACGACAGATTCGAGGGTCAGCCCCAGCATTTT. The chain is built from TRBV7-2 and TRBJ1-5; weak D call: TRBD1 (5 bases). The CDR3 covers 14 residues. Trimming pared 7 bases from V and 6 bases from J, leaving 16 bases between. In germline, CDR1 is SGHTA, CDR2 FQGNSA.

The gene calls are TRBV9 and TRBJ2-3; 7 bases align to TRBD2. CDR1 SGDLS and CDR2 YYNGEE come from the germline V gene. With V trimmed by 3 bases and J by 4 bases, 11 bases remained unmatched. The CDR3 spans 16 residues. In DNA form, the CDR3 reads TGTGCCAGCAGCGCCCGGTTGGGCGGGAGTTCAGATACGCAGTATTTT. Translation: CASSARLGGSSDTQYF.

The chain joins TRBV4-2 to TRBJ2-7; TRBD2 matches at 13 bases. The CDR3 extends over 16 amino acids. V lost 4 bases, J lost 6 bases, and 9 bases stayed unmatched. The germline V gene encodes CDR1 LGHNA and CDR2 YNFKEQ. For the CDR3, the DNA is TGTGCCAGCAGCCCGGCCGGACTAGCGGGAGCGGGCGAGCAGTACTTC. This gives the protein CASSPAGLAGAGEQYF.

The table lists this clone with a few counts. The rearrangement joins TRBV30 to TRBJ2-1; TRBD2 aligns across 11 bases. V dropped 4 bases and J dropped 4; count of bases not matched to a gene: 6. Germline-derived CDR1 and CDR2 are GTSNPN and SVGIG (reference sequence). The CDR3 totals 15 residues. In nucleotides, the CDR3 is TGTGCCTGGACGCCGGGACTAGCGGATTACAATGAGCAGTTCTTC. Amino acid sequence: CAWTPGLADYNEQFF.

In its sample, this clone was seen a few times. This chain uses TRBV5-1 with TRBJ1-5; 7 bases align to TRBD1. V trimming: 1 base; J trimming: 2 bases; junction bases outside the gene matches: 3. Per the germline V gene, CDR1 is SGHRS and CDR2 is YFSETQ. This CDR3 contains 15 residues. This chain's CDR3 is CASSLFTGGNQPQHF. In DNA form, the CDR3 reads TGCGCCAGCAGCTTGTTTACAGGGGGCAATCAGCCCCAGCATTTT.

The chain joins TRBV4-2 to TRBJ2-3, with TRBD2 identical over 9 bases. The germline V gene has CDR1 LGHNA and CDR2 YNFKEQ. The junction had 4 bases not matched to a gene; V was cut back by 0 bases and J by 0 bases. The CDR3 is 17 amino acids. CDR3: CASSQEIAGVSTDTQYF. The DNA for the CDR3 is TGTGCCAGCAGCCAAGAGATAGCGGGGGTAAGCACAGATACGCAGTATTTT.

The chain uses TRBV7-2 and TRBJ2-7; 16 nucleotides align to TRBD2. From germline, CDR1 is SGHTA and CDR2 FQGNSA. The CDR3 has 16 amino acids. V lost 5 bases and J lost 2; bases outside the gene matches: 3. CDR3 DNA: TGTGCCAGCAGCGCGGGGACTAGCGGGAGGGCCTACGAGCAGTACTTC. This sequence encodes CASSAGTSGRAYEQYF.

In this sample, this clone turned up once. The genes are TRBV27 and TRBJ2-5; D is perhaps TRBD1 or TRBD2 (7 bases each). The last part of the DNA fits TRBJ2-7 better; the J call may be wrong. Germline V gene lookup returns CDR1 MNHEY and CDR2 SMNVEV (reference sequence). The CDR3 sequence is 14 residues long. The CDR3 DNA is TGTGCCAGCAGTCCCAGGGGGGGACCCTACGAGCAGTACTTC. This sequence encodes CASSPRGGPYEQYF.

The chain combines TRBV5-1 with TRBJ2-1, with D perhaps being TRBD1 or TRBD2 (5 bases each). The CDR3 length is 14 residues. V was trimmed by 4 bases and J by 5 bases, leaving 13 bases between them. The V gene's germline CDR1 is SGHRS and CDR2 YFSETQ. The DNA of the CDR3 is TGCGCCAGCAGCCGAGGGGCCGGAAACAATGAGCAGTTCTTC. Its translation is CASSRGAGNNEQFF. The entire variable domain, with the rest obtained from reference TRBV5-1 and TRBJ2-1, is as follows: KAGVTQTPRYLIKTRGQQVTLSCSPISGHRSVSWYQQTPGQGLQFLFEYFSETQRNKGNFPGRFSGRQFSNSRSEMNVSTLELGDSALYLCASSRGAGNNEQFFGPGTRLTVL.

The chain is built from TRBV28 and TRBJ2-7; a weak D match, TRBD1 (6 bases). The CDR3 extends over 16 amino acids. From germline, CDR1 is MDHEN and CDR2 SYDVKM. Trimming removed 5 bases from V and 1 base from J, with 18 bases in between. CDR3 nucleotides: TGTGCCAGCAGTCTCCCCATGACAGGAGTATCCTACGAGCAGTACTTC. Amino acid sequence: CASSLPMTGVSYEQYF.

Only one count was recorded for this clone. This chain connects TRBV11-3 to TRBJ1-3; no firm D call. Looked up from germline, CDR1 is SGHNT and CDR2 is YENEEA. The V gene lost 5 bases and the J gene lost 0 bases, with 8 bases spanning the gap. The CDR3 length is 14 residues. The CDR3 bases are TGTGCCAGCAGCCCCCGGGCCTCTGGAAACACCATATATTTT. Translated: CASSPRASGNTIYF. The entire variable domain, with the rest obtained from reference TRBV11-3 and TRBJ1-3, is as follows: EAGVVQSPRYKIIEKKQPVAFWCNPISGHNTLYWYLQNLGQGPELLIRYENEEAVDDSQLPKDRFSAERLKGVDSTLKIQPAELGDSAVYLCASSPRASGNTIYFGEGSWLTVV.

The genes are TRBV6-5 and TRBJ2-7; TRBD1 aligns across 7 bases. With 0 bases clipped from V and 5 bases from J, the junction kept 10 bases outside the gene matches. Germline V gene data show CDR1 as MNHEY and CDR2 as SVGAGI. This CDR3 is 16 amino acids long. The CDR3 coding sequence is TGTGCCAGCAGTTACTCGATGGTGGCAGGGGGAGACGAGCAGTACTTC. As protein: CASSYSMVAGGDEQYF.

In this sample, this clone turned up a few times. The chain has TRBV21-1 and TRBJ2-1; the listed D gene, TRBD2, was not tested against the DNA. TRBV21-1 is designated a pseudogene. The CDR3 covers 16 residues. The CDR3: CANKLNTSGRANEQFF. CDR3 nucleotides: TGTGCCAACAAACTAAATACTAGCGGGAGGGCCAATGAGCAGTTCTTC.

This chain connects TRBV11-2 to TRBJ1-2; D remains ambiguous. CDR3 length equals 18 residues. The germline V gene has CDR1 SGHAT and CDR2 FQNNGV. Trimming removed 2 bases at V and 4 bases at J, with 23 bases between. The CDR3 is CASSLFILSAQRLYGYTF. The CDR3 DNA is TGTGCCAGCAGCTTATTTATTCTGTCGGCTCAACGACTCTATGGCTACACCTTC.

The rearrangement uses TRBV6-1 and TRBJ2-6; D remains unclear. CDR3 size: 13 residues. V lost 7 bases, J lost 1 base, and 5 bases lay in between. Looked up from germline, CDR1 is MNHNS and CDR2 is SASEGT. The CDR3, as DNA: TGTGCCAGCATCCCTTCTGGGGCCAACGTCCTGACTTTC. Translating gives CASIPSGANVLTF.

In this sample, this clone turned up once. The chain links TRBV18 to TRBJ2-5; 9 nucleotides align to TRBD1. Per germline, CDR1 KGHSH and CDR2 LQKENI. This CDR3 is 14 amino acids long. Unmatched junction bases numbered 6, after V lost 6 bases and J lost 4 bases. CDR3 sequence: CASSRDRAGETQYF. Here the CDR3 DNA reads TGTGCCAGCTCTCGGGACAGGGCGGGAGAGACCCAGTACTTC.

The chain carries TRBV6-1 and TRBJ1-3; D ambiguous. Germline assignment: CDR1 MNHNS and CDR2 SASEGT. The length of the CDR3 is 13 residues. V lost 3 bases to trimming and J lost 1 base, with 4 bases between them. CDR3 sequence reads: CASSDGSGNTIYF. The CDR3 DNA reads as TGTGCCAGCAGTGATGGGTCTGGAAACACCATATATTTT.

This chain connects TRBV5-4 to TRBJ2-7; D ambiguous. Deletions cut 3 bases from V and 6 bases from J, with 19 bases between. The CDR3 length is 15 residues. CDR1 SGHNT and CDR2 YYREEE come from the germline V gene (reference sequence). The CDR3 region is CASSSNTLRGGEQYF. For the CDR3, the DNA is TGTGCCAGCAGCTCCAACACCCTGAGAGGCGGCGAGCAGTACTTC.

The rearrangement links TRBV11-3 to TRBJ2-2; D may correspond to TRBD1 or TRBD2 (5 bases each). The V end lost 5 bases, the J end lost 2 bases, and 12 bases lay between the germline ends. CDR1 SGHNT and CDR2 YENEEA come from the germline V gene. This CDR3 is 15 amino acids long. The CDR3 DNA reads as TGTGCCAGCAGCCTCGGGACCCTTAACACCGGGGAGCTGTTTTTT. Protein: CASSLGTLNTGELFF.